Reported below is one T cell receptor beta chain. The antigen remains unidentified. This entry is derived from a study of CD8 T cells in ankylosing spondylitis. TCRdb reanalysed the 5' RACE reads using MiXCR and keeps one entry per CDR3 protein. The sample records about 260,000 distinct CDR3 sequences, roughly a quarter being singletons. General study points: A TCR beta motif of about eight highly homologous variants seemed to mark ankylosing spondylitis blood. CD8+ by phenotype, disease-linked clones were relatively rare in peripheral blood. Earlier reports found some motif variants in synovial fluid and blood in reactive arthritis. Significantly higher representation of disease-linked clones was reported for matched ankylosing spondylitis synovial fluid.

This CDR3 is 16 amino acids long. CDR1 is DFQATT, CDR2 SNEGSKA, per germline (reference sequence). J was trimmed by 5 bases and V by 5 bases; bases with no gene match: 13. Material: blood, either unsorted or a sorted T cell fraction (not recorded which). This sequence originates from a male donor with ankylosing spondylitis or in good health (not recorded which). The genes are TRBV20-1 and TRBJ2-5, with 11 bases that match TRBD2. The CDR3 coding sequence is TGCAGTGCTGATATAGCGGGGGGGCCAGCACAGGAGACCCAGTACTTC. Translating gives CSADIAGGPAQETQYF.